These T cell receptor beta chains were read from a single sample in a study of beta chain features in type 1 diabetes. Generated by immunoSEQ multiplex PCR, the TCRdb table keeps only in-frame clones and is missing some. Of around 500,000 clones listed, 25% to 35% are singletons. The sample was naive CD4+ T cells from blood. The receptors derive from a man younger than 35 in good health. CDR3s include the opening cysteine and the closing phenylalanine or tryptophan. The order of the fields is clone size, V gene, J gene, D gene, CDR3 protein, CDR3 DNA. The D gene is left open where the match is weak. Clone size is not always given. Where it is, it says once, few, many or a class for expanded clones.

>NA|TRBV10-3|TRBJ2-5|TRBD2
CAISEGGTSGSGSETQYF
TGTGCCATCAGTGAGGGGGGGACTAGCGGGAGTGGAAGCGAGACCCAGTACTTC
>NA|TRBV18|TRBJ2-7|NA
CASSPGLWEQYF
TGTGCCAGCTCGCCGGGACTTTGGGAGCAGTACTTC
>NA|TRBV1|TRBJ2-1|NA
CTSSQPLGRFSNEQFF
TGCACCAGCAGCCAACCATTGGGCCGGTTTAGCAATGAGCAGTTCTTC
>NA|TRBV9|TRBJ2-4|NA
CASSVASLEDIQYF
TGTGCCAGCAGCGTAGCGTCTCTAGAAGACATTCAGTACTTC
>NA|TRBV18|TRBJ2-4|TRBD1
CASSPPGTGKNIQYF
TGTGCCAGCTCACCACCCGGGACAGGGAAAAACATTCAGTACTTC
>few|TRBV7-6|TRBJ2-7|NA
CASSSQYGEQYF
TGTGCCAGCAGCTCGCAGTACGGCGAGCAGTACTTC
>NA|TRBV30|TRBJ2-2|NA
CAWNLRGTGELFF
TGTGCCTGGAACCTACGTGGCACCGGGGAGCTGTTTTTT
>NA|TRBV13|TRBJ2-3|TRBD2
CASSLRSGGRADTQYF
TGTGCCAGCAGCTTAAGGAGCGGGGGGAGGGCAGATACGCAGTATTTT
>NA|TRBV13|TRBJ2-7|NA
CASSLGGSEYEQYF
TGTGCCAGCAGCTTAGGAGGGAGTGAGTACGAGCAGTACTTC
>few|TRBV18|TRBJ1-2|TRBD1
CASSGTGNYGYTF
TGTGCCAGCTCCGGGACAGGGAACTATGGCTACACCTTC
>NA|TRBV29-1|TRBJ2-1|NA
CSVEFGDEQFF
TGCAGCGTTGAGTTTGGCGATGAGCAGTTCTTC
>NA|TRBV4-3|TRBJ2-3|NA
CASRQGFSLPGTQYF
TGCGCCAGCAGGCAGGGATTTTCGTTACCTGGTACGCAGTATTTT
>NA|TRBV2|TRBJ1-5|NA
CASSRTDRPPQHF
TGTGCCAGCAGTAGGACAGACCGCCCGCCCCAGCATTTT
>few|TRBV19|TRBJ2-5|NA
CASSIAYQETQYF
TGTGCCAGTAGTATTGCGTACCAAGAGACCCAGTACTTC
>NA|TRBV6-6|TRBJ1-5|NA
CASNGQFNQPQHF
TGTGCCAGCAATGGACAGTTTAATCAGCCCCAGCATTTT
>NA|TRBV30|TRBJ2-7|TRBD2
CAWGTRLAGSTNF
TGTGCCTGGGGGACCAGACTAGCGGGAAGTACGAACTTC